These T cell receptor beta chains were read from a single sample in a study of T-cell reconstitution after alpha-beta-depleted transplantation in children. TCRdb ran MiXCR on the PCR reads and lists one entry per CDR3 protein. The sample yields fewer than 550,000 distinct CDR3 sequences, approximately 10% seen once. The sequenced sample was PBMCs from the stem cell graft donor, obtained from the stem cell graft. These receptors all come from a human donor who donated a stem cell graft to a child with acute myeloid leukemia. CDR3s include the opening cysteine and the closing phenylalanine or tryptophan. A D gene is named only where the DNA matches it firmly. Size is stated for part of the rows, as once, few or many counts, or as a class when the clone is expanded.

V	length	J	D	size	DNA	CDR3
TRBV12-3/TRBV12-4	14	TRBJ1-6	-	many	TGTGCCAGCAGTTTAAAAACGGGGCGTTCACCCCTCCACTTT	CASSLKTGRSPLHF
TRBV6-5	14	TRBJ2-5	TRBD2	few	TGTGCCAGCAGTAACGGGGGGGCTCCTGAGACCCAGTACTTC	CASSNGGAPETQYF
TRBV7-9	12	TRBJ2-1	-	many	TGTGCCAGCAGCTTAGCGAATAGGGCACAGTTCTTC	CASSLANRAQFF
TRBV15	15	TRBJ1-5	TRBD1	-	TGTGCCACCAGCAGAGCCGGGACAGTCAATCAGCCCCAGCATTTT	CATSRAGTVNQPQHF
TRBV12-3/TRBV12-4	13	TRBJ1-1	-	many	TGTGCCAGCAGCCCCCAGGTGGGGACTGAAGCTTTCTTT	CASSPQVGTEAFF
TRBV5-1	15	TRBJ2-1	TRBD1	-	TGCGCCAGCAGCATCACCGGGACAGGGGGTTTGGAGCAGTTCTTC	CASSITGTGGLEQFF
TRBV6-1	13	TRBJ1-2	-	few	TGTGCCAGCAAGACCCCGGGTCTCCATGGCTACACCTTC	CASKTPGLHGYTF
TRBV20-1	12	TRBJ2-5	TRBD2	-	TGCAGTGCTAGTGTTAGCGGGGAGACCCAGTACTTC	CSASVSGETQYF
TRBV20-1	19	TRBJ2-3	-	many	TGCAGTGCCACCCGGGTGGGGTTCGGTGGGCGGCACCTCACAGATACGCAGTATTTT	CSATRVGFGGRHLTDTQYF
TRBV29-1	13	TRBJ1-1	TRBD1	few	TGCAGCGTAGCCTACAGGGGGAACACTGAAGCTTTCTTT	CSVAYRGNTEAFF
TRBV7-2	14	TRBJ1-2	TRBD1	-	TGTGCCAGCGCCACAGGGGCAAACACCTATGGCTACACCTTC	CASATGANTYGYTF
TRBV6-1	14	TRBJ1-1	TRBD1	few	TGTGCCAGCAGCGCAGGGGGCGCGGGCACTGAAGCTTTCTTT	CASSAGGAGTEAFF
TRBV7-2	15	TRBJ2-1	-	few	TGTGCCAGCAGCTTTGATAGGTTCTCCTACAATGAGCAGTTCTTC	CASSFDRFSYNEQFF
TRBV20-1	15	TRBJ2-7	-	-	TGCAGTGCTAGAGATCTGCAGGGAAGGAGGGACGAGCAGTACTTC	CSARDLQGRRDEQYF
TRBV4-3	15	TRBJ1-1	TRBD1	few	TGCGCCAGCAGCCTACAGCCCAGGGGGCCCACTGAAGCTTTCTTT	CASSLQPRGPTEAFF
TRBV6-2/TRBV6-3	14	TRBJ2-7	TRBD1	few	TGTGCCAGCAGTACCCGACAGGGGGCCAACGAGCAGTACTTC	CASSTRQGANEQYF
TRBV12-3/TRBV12-4	16	TRBJ2-4	-	many	TGTGCCAGCAGTTCGACTCGATTAGGGTTAGGAAACATTCAGTACTTC	CASSSTRLGLGNIQYF
TRBV2	13	TRBJ2-3	TRBD2	few	TGTGCCAGGGGACTAGCGGGGTTAGATACGCAGTATTTT	CARGLAGLDTQYF
TRBV6-5	13	TRBJ2-1	-	many	TGTGCCAGCTTAGGGACAACTAACAATGAGCAGTTCTTC	CASLGTTNNEQFF
TRBV4-3	14	TRBJ2-3	-	few	TGCGCCAGCAGCCAACAACGACCCACAGATACGCAGTATTTT	CASSQQRPTDTQYF
TRBV20-1	14	TRBJ2-5	-	-	TGCAGTGCTAGAGAGGGGATGGCAGGGAAGACCCAGTACTTC	CSAREGMAGKTQYF
TRBV5-6	15	TRBJ1-2	-	few	TGTGCCAGCATCGTATACAGGGATCCCTACTATGGCTACACCTTC	CASIVYRDPYYGYTF
TRBV7-2	14	TRBJ2-2	-	few	TGTGCCAGCAGCTCCCTCGTGGGCACCGGGGAGCTGTTTTTT	CASSSLVGTGELFF
TRBV24-1	14	TRBJ1-2	-	many	TGTGCCACCAGTGATGGGCAGGCCAACTATGGCTACACCTTC	CATSDGQANYGYTF
TRBV7-9	17	TRBJ1-1	-	many	TGTGCCAGCAGCATCGGGTCAGGGACACTTTTGAACACTGAAGCTTTCTTT	CASSIGSGTLLNTEAFF
TRBV4-2	16	TRBJ2-2	-	many	TGTGCCAGCAGCCCCCCAGACCTAGCTTCTACCGGGGAGCTGTTTTTT	CASSPPDLASTGELFF
TRBV12-3/TRBV12-4	17	TRBJ2-1	-	-	TGTGCCAGCAGTTCTTTAGGGTCCCGGGACTTCTACAATGAGCAGTTCTTC	CASSSLGSRDFYNEQFF
TRBV20-1	18	TRBJ1-4	-	-	TGCAGTGCTAGAGATTGGACCGGGAATTTGGGAATCGGTGAAAAACTGTTTTTT	CSARDWTGNLGIGEKLFF
TRBV5-1	15	TRBJ2-1	-	-	TGCGCCAGCACTATAGGGCGGGGCCAATACAATGAGCAGTTCTTC	CASTIGRGQYNEQFF
TRBV10-3	15	TRBJ2-7	TRBD2	few	TGTGCCATCAGTGAGTCGCTAGCGGGAAACTACGAGCAGTACTTC	CAISESLAGNYEQYF
TRBV7-9	17	TRBJ2-1	TRBD2	-	TGTGCCAGCAGCTCCCGAGGAGGCACAGGCGGGGGGAATGAGCAGTTCTTC	CASSSRGGTGGGNEQFF
TRBV7-9	16	TRBJ2-1	-	-	TGTGCCAGCAGCCCAATGGCCGGACGCTCCTACAATGAGCAGTTCTTC	CASSPMAGRSYNEQFF
TRBV9	14	TRBJ2-1	TRBD1	few	TGTGCCAGCAGCCCTGAGACAGGGGGCAATGAGCAGTTCTTC	CASSPETGGNEQFF
TRBV6-6	12	TRBJ1-5	TRBD1	few	TGTGCCAGCAGTTACCCGGGGGGACAGGAACATTTT	CASSYPGGQEHF
TRBV20-1	14	TRBJ1-4	TRBD1	many	TGCAGTGCTAGAGAGGGGACAGGGGCTGAAAAACTGTTTTTT	CSAREGTGAEKLFF
TRBV29-1	12	TRBJ2-1	TRBD2	few	TGCAGCTTTGTCGGGAGGATCAATGAGCAGTTCTTC	CSFVGRINEQFF
TRBV29-1	13	TRBJ2-4	TRBD1	few	TGCAGCGTAGGGGGCCTTGACAAAAACATTCAGTACTTC	CSVGGLDKNIQYF
TRBV10-3	17	TRBJ2-7	TRBD2	few	TGTGCCATCAGTGATACTGTGACTAGCGGGAGGCGGTACGAGCAGTACTTC	CAISDTVTSGRRYEQYF
TRBV9	18	TRBJ2-4	TRBD2	-	TGTGCCAGCAGCGTAGGTTCTGGACTAGCGGAGGTGAAAAACATTCAGTACTTC	CASSVGSGLAEVKNIQYF
TRBV30	16	TRBJ1-1	TRBD1	-	TGTGCCTGGAGTGTATGGGGGGACAGGGAGTCAACTGAAGCTTTCTTT	CAWSVWGDRESTEAFF
TRBV12-3/TRBV12-4	14	TRBJ2-3	-	-	TGTGCCAGCAGTTCTAGCGAGAGCACAGATACGCAGTATTTT	CASSSSESTDTQYF
TRBV7-2	14	TRBJ2-1	-	few	TGTGCCAGCAGCTTAGCTGTCCTGATCAATGAGCAGTTCTTC	CASSLAVLINEQFF
TRBV4-3	16	TRBJ2-3	TRBD2	-	TGCGCCAGCAGCCCGCAGGCCCTAGCGGGAGGAGATACGCAGTATTTT	CASSPQALAGGDTQYF
TRBV7-2	15	TRBJ2-7	-	-	TGTGCCAGCAGCTTAGGCAGGGGCATAACCTACGAGCAGTACTTC	CASSLGRGITYEQYF
TRBV4-2	15	TRBJ1-1	-	-	TGTGCCAGCAGCCCCAGGGTACCTTTGAACACTGAAGCTTTCTTT	CASSPRVPLNTEAFF
TRBV19	15	TRBJ2-3	TRBD1	-	TGTGCCAGTAGCCCGGGACAGGGGTGGACAGATACGCAGTATTTT	CASSPGQGWTDTQYF
TRBV20-1	15	TRBJ2-3	TRBD2	-	TGCAGTGCGGATACTGGACTAGCGGGGGAGGATACGCAGTATTTT	CSADTGLAGEDTQYF
TRBV20-1	13	TRBJ2-2	-	-	TGCAGTGCTAGTGACTCAAACACCGGGGAGCTGTTTTTT	CSASDSNTGELFF
TRBV27	14	TRBJ1-1	-	few	TGTGCCAGCAGTTTATTATCAGGAGGACTTGAAGCTTTCTTT	CASSLLSGGLEAFF
TRBV5-1	12	TRBJ1-1	TRBD1	few	TGCGCCAGCAGCTCCGGACAGGCAGAAGCTTTCTTT	CASSSGQAEAFF
TRBV29-1	12	TRBJ2-3	-	-	TGCAGCGTTGAAGAAGGAGGAGATACGCATTATTTT	CSVEEGGDTHYF
TRBV4-2	14	TRBJ1-2	-	many	TGTGCCAGCAGCCAAGAAAGAGACAAGCATGGCTACACCTTC	CASSQERDKHGYTF
TRBV19	15	TRBJ1-6	TRBD1	-	TGTGCCAGTAGTACGACAGGGAGAAGAGATTCACCCCTCCACTTT	CASSTTGRRDSPLHF
TRBV15	15	TRBJ1-6	-	-	TGTGCCACCAGCATACTGACAGGAGGAGAGTCACCCCTCCACTTT	CATSILTGGESPLHF
TRBV4-2	18	TRBJ2-3	TRBD2	-	TGTGCCAGCAGCCAAGCGCAAGTTTTAGCGGGAGGTAGAGATACGCAGTATTTT	CASSQAQVLAGGRDTQYF
TRBV10-3	16	TRBJ2-1	-	-	TGTGCCATCAGTGAAGGAGGATGGCGGGGTCACAATGAGCAGTTCTTC	CAISEGGWRGHNEQFF
TRBV7-6	13	TRBJ2-7	-	few	TGTGCCAGCAGCTTAGCGCAGGGCTCCGAGCAGTACTTC	CASSLAQGSEQYF
TRBV5-1	14	TRBJ1-4	TRBD1	-	TGCGCCAGCAGCCTGGGACAGCCTAATGAAAACCTGTTTTTT	CASSLGQPNENLFF
TRBV20-1	14	TRBJ1-1	-	few	TGCAGTGCTAGAGTGGGGAGAATGAACACTGAAGCTTTCTTT	CSARVGRMNTEAFF